Listed below are T cell receptor beta chains from one sample, sequenced in a study of blood T cell repertoires in COVID-19. Sequencing used immunoSEQ multiplex PCR; TCRdb keeps in-frame clones, though not all of them. The table lists 150,000 to 200,000 clones, 60% to 80% of them singletons. Sequencing was carried out using PBMCs or T cells enriched from blood (not recorded which). The receptors here all came from a man in his sixties who had been exposed to COVID-19. Each CDR3 is given with its conserved first and last residue. The order of the fields is D gene, J gene, clone size, V gene, CDR3 DNA, CDR3 protein. D genes are given only for firm matches. Rows may omit the clone size; those that give it use once, few, many or a size class.

D gene: TRBD2; J gene: TRBJ2-1; clone size: .; V gene: TRBV9; CDR3 DNA: TGTGCCAGCAGCGTAAAGGGGACTAGCGGGACGTTCTACAATGAGCAGTTCTTC; CDR3 protein: CASSVKGTSGTFYNEQFF
D gene: .; J gene: TRBJ1-2; clone size: .; V gene: TRBV19; CDR3 DNA: TGTGCCAGTAGTATCAGTATCCATGGCTACACCTTC; CDR3 protein: CASSISIHGYTF
D gene: .; J gene: TRBJ1-1; clone size: .; V gene: TRBV6-1; CDR3 DNA: TGTGCCAGCGCCGTGGGAGGACCTGAGCCTGAAGCTTTCTTT; CDR3 protein: CASAVGGPEPEAFF
D gene: .; J gene: TRBJ1-1; clone size: .; V gene: TRBV7-9; CDR3 DNA: TGTGCCAGCAGCTTGGCCAGTTTGAACACTGAAGCTTTCTTT; CDR3 protein: CASSLASLNTEAFF
D gene: TRBD1; J gene: TRBJ2-7; clone size: .; V gene: TRBV24-1; CDR3 DNA: TGTGCCACCAGTGACTTGGACAGGGGCTACCACGAGCAGTACTTC; CDR3 protein: CATSDLDRGYHEQYF
D gene: TRBD2; J gene: TRBJ2-7; clone size: .; V gene: TRBV2; CDR3 DNA: TGTGCCAGCAGCCTGCCGGGAGGGGCCTACGAGCAGTACTTC; CDR3 protein: CASSLPGGAYEQYF
D gene: .; J gene: TRBJ1-1; clone size: .; V gene: TRBV19; CDR3 DNA: TGTGCCATTTCCGGGGGAGGGCGCATCACTGAAGCTTTCTTT; CDR3 protein: CAISGGGRITEAFF
D gene: .; J gene: TRBJ1-2; clone size: .; V gene: TRBV27; CDR3 DNA: TGTGCCAGCAGTTATGGACTCAGCTATGGCTACACCTTC; CDR3 protein: CASSYGLSYGYTF
D gene: .; J gene: TRBJ2-3; clone size: .; V gene: TRBV5-1; CDR3 DNA: TGCGCCAGCAGCTTTGACTTGTCTAGCACAGATACGCAGTATTTT; CDR3 protein: CASSFDLSSTDTQYF
D gene: .; J gene: TRBJ2-7; clone size: .; V gene: TRBV4-3; CDR3 DNA: TGCGCCAGCAGCCAAGTGTGGCGGAGCGAAACCTACGAGCAGTACTTC; CDR3 protein: CASSQVWRSETYEQYF
D gene: .; J gene: TRBJ2-2; clone size: .; V gene: TRBV7-3; CDR3 DNA: TGTGCCAGCAGCTTACCCTCCTCCGGGGAGCTGTTTTTT; CDR3 protein: CASSLPSSGELFF
D gene: TRBD1; J gene: TRBJ1-1; clone size: .; V gene: TRBV6-5; CDR3 DNA: TGTGCCAGCAGTCGACAGGGGGCGAGCACTGAAGCTTTCTTT; CDR3 protein: CASSRQGASTEAFF
D gene: .; J gene: TRBJ1-5; clone size: many; V gene: TRBV7-3; CDR3 DNA: TGTGCCAGCAGCCCGGAGGAGGGTAATCAGCCCCAGCATTTT; CDR3 protein: CASSPEEGNQPQHF
D gene: .; J gene: TRBJ1-4; clone size: .; V gene: TRBV5-4; CDR3 DNA: TGTGCCAGCAGCCCGCGGACGCTCGGGGGTGAAAAACTGTTTTTT; CDR3 protein: CASSPRTLGGEKLFF
D gene: .; J gene: TRBJ2-7; clone size: .; V gene: TRBV15; CDR3 DNA: TGTGCCACCAGCAGAGGGGGCAACTCCTACGAGCAGTACTTC; CDR3 protein: CATSRGGNSYEQYF
D gene: TRBD2; J gene: TRBJ2-5; clone size: .; V gene: TRBV7-9; CDR3 DNA: TGTGCCAGCAGCCGTTTAGCGGGTAGGAACCAAGAGACCCAGTACTTC; CDR3 protein: CASSRLAGRNQETQYF
D gene: .; J gene: TRBJ1-1; clone size: .; V gene: TRBV19; CDR3 DNA: TGTGCCAGTAGTTTGGCCGCCCGAGGTGGAGCTTTCTTT; CDR3 protein: CASSLAARGGAFF
D gene: .; J gene: TRBJ1-2; clone size: .; V gene: TRBV18; CDR3 DNA: TGTGCCAGCTCACGTTCGGGGGGAACTGATGGCTACACCTTC; CDR3 protein: CASSRSGGTDGYTF
D gene: .; J gene: TRBJ1-2; clone size: once; V gene: TRBV28; CDR3 DNA: TGTGCCAGCAGTTTACAGGGTCCGCCCTATGGCTACACCTTC; CDR3 protein: CASSLQGPPYGYTF
D gene: TRBD2; J gene: TRBJ2-1; clone size: once; V gene: TRBV3-1/TRBV3-2; CDR3 DNA: TGTGCCAGCAGCGGACCGACTAGCAGTGAGCAGTTCTTC; CDR3 protein: CASSGPTSSEQFF
D gene: .; J gene: TRBJ1-1; clone size: .; V gene: TRBV9; CDR3 DNA: TGTGCCAGCAGCGTAGGAGACACCCTAGAAGCTTTCTTT; CDR3 protein: CASSVGDTLEAFF
D gene: .; J gene: TRBJ1-1; clone size: .; V gene: TRBV5-4; CDR3 DNA: TGTGCCAGCAGCCCCCTTGAGGGAAGAGCGAACACTGAAGCTTTCTTT; CDR3 protein: CASSPLEGRANTEAFF
D gene: .; J gene: TRBJ1-2; clone size: .; V gene: TRBV12-3/TRBV12-4; CDR3 DNA: TGTGCCAGCAGTTTAGCGCGCAACTATGGCTACACCTTC; CDR3 protein: CASSLARNYGYTF
D gene: .; J gene: TRBJ2-5; clone size: .; V gene: TRBV7-9; CDR3 DNA: TGTGCCAGCAGCTTAAGTACGGGAGAGGAAGAGACCCAGTACTTC; CDR3 protein: CASSLSTGEEETQYF
D gene: TRBD1; J gene: TRBJ1-3; clone size: .; V gene: TRBV9; CDR3 DNA: TGTGCCAGCAGCGGACAGGGTGGAAACACCATATATTTT; CDR3 protein: CASSGQGGNTIYF
D gene: TRBD2; J gene: TRBJ2-3; clone size: .; V gene: TRBV2; CDR3 DNA: TGTGCCAGCAGTGGAAGGATAGCGGGAGCGGGTGGGGATACGCAGTATTTT; CDR3 protein: CASSGRIAGAGGDTQYF
D gene: .; J gene: TRBJ1-4; clone size: .; V gene: TRBV10-3; CDR3 DNA: TGTGCCATCAGTGACAGGCTTGCAACTAATGAAAAACTGTTTTTT; CDR3 protein: CAISDRLATNEKLFF
D gene: .; J gene: TRBJ1-2; clone size: .; V gene: TRBV29-1; CDR3 DNA: TGCAGCGTTGAAGATCTGGTCAGGGTCGGTGGCTACACCTTC; CDR3 protein: CSVEDLVRVGGYTF
D gene: TRBD2; J gene: TRBJ2-2; clone size: .; V gene: TRBV11-2; CDR3 DNA: TGTGCCAGCAGCTTCGATTCACTAGCGGGAGGGCCCCCCGGGGAGCTGTTTTTT; CDR3 protein: CASSFDSLAGGPPGELFF
D gene: TRBD1; J gene: TRBJ1-6; clone size: .; V gene: TRBV28; CDR3 DNA: TGTGCCAGCAGCTCCACCCGACAGGGGTGGAGTTCACCCCTCCACTTT; CDR3 protein: CASSSTRQGWSSPLHF
D gene: .; J gene: TRBJ2-1; clone size: .; V gene: TRBV7-7; CDR3 DNA: TGTGCCAGCAGCCGTGACAGGAGCTCCTACAATGAGCAGTTCTTC; CDR3 protein: CASSRDRSSYNEQFF
D gene: TRBD1; J gene: TRBJ2-7; clone size: .; V gene: TRBV7-2; CDR3 DNA: TGTGCCAGCAGCTTAGAAACAGGGGGCCGGCGCGAGCAGTACTTC; CDR3 protein: CASSLETGGRREQYF